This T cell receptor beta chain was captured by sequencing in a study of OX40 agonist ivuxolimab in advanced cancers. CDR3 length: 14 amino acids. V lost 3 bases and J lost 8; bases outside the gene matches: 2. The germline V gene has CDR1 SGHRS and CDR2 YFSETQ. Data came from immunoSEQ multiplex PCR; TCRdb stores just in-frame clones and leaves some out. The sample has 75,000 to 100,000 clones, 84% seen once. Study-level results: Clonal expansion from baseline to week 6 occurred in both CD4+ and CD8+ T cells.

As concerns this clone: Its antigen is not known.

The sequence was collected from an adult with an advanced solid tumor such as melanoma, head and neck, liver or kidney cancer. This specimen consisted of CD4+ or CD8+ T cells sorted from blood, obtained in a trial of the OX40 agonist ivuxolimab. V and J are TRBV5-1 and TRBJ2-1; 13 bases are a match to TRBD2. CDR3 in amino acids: CASSWTSGSDEQFF. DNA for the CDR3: TGCGCCAGCAGCTGGACTAGCGGGAGCGATGAGCAGTTCTTC. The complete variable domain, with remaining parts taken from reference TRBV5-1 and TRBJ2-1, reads KAGVTQTPRYLIKTRGQQVTLSCSPISGHRSVSWYQQTPGQGLQFLFEYFSETQRNKGNFPGRFSGRQFSNSRSEMNVSTLELGDSALYLCASSWTSGSDEQFFGPGTRLTVL.